This paragraph covers one T cell receptor beta chain sequence. CDR3 length equals 13 residues. The germline V gene has CDR1 SGHAT and CDR2 FQNNGV. V was trimmed by 11 bases and J by 3 bases, leaving 14 bases between them. Assay: immunoSEQ multiplex PCR; the TCRdb copy retains only in-frame clones and omits some. The sample lists 70,000 to 85,000 clones; just over 90% were seen once. This specimen comes from a study of T cell changes during pregnancy in multiple sclerosis. The TCR comes from a female donor with multiple sclerosis, enrolled in a pregnancy study. Source: peripheral blood, taken before pregnancy. V gene TRBV11-2 combines with J gene TRBJ1-3; D remains ambiguous. The CDR3 DNA sequence: TGTGCCTCTTCTAACTCCCTTGGAAACACCATATATTTT. It yields the protein CASSNSLGNTIYF.